This T cell receptor (beta chain) was captured by sequencing in a study of OX40 agonist ivuxolimab in advanced cancers. Study-level information: It was ivuxolimab, an agonistic anti-OX40 (CD134) antibody, that patients were treated with. Findings of the study overall: The investigators did not determine what antigen specificity the expanded peripheral T cells had. Expanded clones were, on average, more numerous in CD8+ T cells than in CD4+.

About this clone: Its antigen remains unknown.

TCRdb keeps only in-frame clones here, not all; method: immunoSEQ multiplex PCR. The sample includes roughly 70,000 clones, 88% of them seen just once. The CDR3 is made up of 14 amino acids. Trimming cost V 2 bases and J 4 bases, with 12 bases left between them. The V gene's germline CDR1 is MNHEY and CDR2 SMNVEV (reference sequence). Material: CD4+ or CD8+ T cells sorted from blood, obtained in a trial of the OX40 agonist ivuxolimab. The source of this sequence is an adult with an advanced solid tumor such as melanoma, head and neck, liver or kidney cancer. The chain carries TRBV27 and TRBJ2-7, with D possibly being TRBD1 or TRBD2 (5 bases each). The CDR3 is CASSLGTLGYEQYF. The DNA for the CDR3 is TGTGCCAGCAGTTTAGGGACCTTGGGGTACGAGCAGTACTTC.